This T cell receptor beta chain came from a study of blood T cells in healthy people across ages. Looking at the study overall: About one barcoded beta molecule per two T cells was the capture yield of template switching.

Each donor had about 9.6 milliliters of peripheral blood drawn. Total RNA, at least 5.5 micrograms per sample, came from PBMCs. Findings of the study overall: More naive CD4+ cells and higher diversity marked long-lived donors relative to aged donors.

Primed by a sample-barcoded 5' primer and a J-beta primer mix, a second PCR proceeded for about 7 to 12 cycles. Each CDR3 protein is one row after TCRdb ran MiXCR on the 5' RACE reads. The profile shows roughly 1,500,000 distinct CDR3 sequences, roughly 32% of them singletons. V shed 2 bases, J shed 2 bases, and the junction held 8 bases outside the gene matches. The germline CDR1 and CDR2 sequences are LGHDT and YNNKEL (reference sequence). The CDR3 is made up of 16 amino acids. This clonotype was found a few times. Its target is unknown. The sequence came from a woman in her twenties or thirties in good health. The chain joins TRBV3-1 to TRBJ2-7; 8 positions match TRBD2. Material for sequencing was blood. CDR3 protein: CASSQRGGLGTYEQYF. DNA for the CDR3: TGTGCCAGCAGCCAAAGGGGGGGACTAGGTACCTACGAGCAGTACTTC.